Many counts were recorded for the clone carrying this T cell receptor (beta chain). Its cognate antigen is unknown. This sample was taken from a study of neurological immune-mediated disorders. Study conclusions and caveats: HTLV-1-associated myelopathy ranked highest for TCR clonal expansion and multiple sclerosis lowest, beneath healthy controls.

Over 180 million TCR-beta sequences from 15-18 subjects came from every sequencing run. Using its own MiXCR run on the 5' RACE reads, TCRdb lists one record per CDR3 protein. The table includes under 80,000 distinct CDR3 sequences, around 5.5% detected once. From 2 million PBMCs stored at -80 C, the unsorted libraries were generated. This TCR derives from a woman aged 25 to 45 with multiple sclerosis. Sample: PBMCs.

The CDR3 reads CASSSPGGGGFTGNTIYF. CDR3 nucleotide sequence: TGTGCCAGCAGTTCACCCGGGGGCGGTGGTTTTACTGGAAACACCATATATTTT. The genes are TRBV28 and TRBJ1-3; weak D call: TRBD1 (6 bases). The CDR3 spans 18 residues. CDR1 and CDR2 from the germline V gene are MDHEN and SYDVKM. Trimming took off 4 bases at V and 2 bases at J, with 21 bases between the two ends.